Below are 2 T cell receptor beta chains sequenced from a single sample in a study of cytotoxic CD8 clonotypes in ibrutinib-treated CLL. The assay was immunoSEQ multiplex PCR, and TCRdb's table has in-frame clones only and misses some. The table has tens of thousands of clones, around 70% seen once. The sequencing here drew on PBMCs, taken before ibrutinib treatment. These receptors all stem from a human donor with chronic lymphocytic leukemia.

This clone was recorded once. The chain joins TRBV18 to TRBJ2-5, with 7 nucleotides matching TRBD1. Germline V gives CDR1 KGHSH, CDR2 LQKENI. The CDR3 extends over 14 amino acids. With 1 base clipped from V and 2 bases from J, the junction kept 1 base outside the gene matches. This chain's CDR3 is CASSPQQGQETQYF. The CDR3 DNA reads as TGTGCCAGCTCACCACAACAGGGGCAAGAGACCCAGTACTTC.

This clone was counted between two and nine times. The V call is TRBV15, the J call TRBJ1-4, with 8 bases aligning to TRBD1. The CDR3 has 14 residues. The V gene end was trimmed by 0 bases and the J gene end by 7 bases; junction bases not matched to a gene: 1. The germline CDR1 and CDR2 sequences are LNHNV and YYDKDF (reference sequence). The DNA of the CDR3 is TGTGCCACCAGCAGAGATCAGGGGGCTGAAAAACTGTTTTTT. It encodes CATSRDQGAEKLFF.